The 9 T cell receptor beta chains listed next were all sequenced from one sample in a study of T cells in localized non-small cell lung cancer. Clones were sequenced by immunoSEQ multiplex PCR, and TCRdb holds only the in-frame ones, with some missing. The top ten hold less than 5% of the sample, which has some 19,000 clones, 90% to 95% seen once. This material consisted of peripheral blood, taken before any cancer treatment. These receptors originate from a male donor older than 55 with stage I squamous cell lung carcinoma.

The chain recombines TRBV4-3 with TRBJ2-7; 10 bases are a match to TRBD2. Losses at the gene ends were 0 bases for V and 3 bases for J; bases not matched to a gene: 2. The CDR3 covers 15 residues. CDR1 is LGHNA and CDR2 is YSLEER in the germline V gene. The CDR3 loop is CASSQEAGGNYEQYF. CDR3 DNA sequence: TGCGCCAGCAGCCAAGAAGCGGGAGGGAACTACGAGCAGTACTTC.

The chain carries TRBV28 and TRBJ2-7; D is unresolved. CDR1 and CDR2 from the germline V gene are MDHEN and SYDVKM. The CDR3 is 15 residues long. Trimming removed 3 bases from V and 5 bases from J, with 17 bases in between. The CDR3 region is CASSLGTTASNEQYF. The DNA of the CDR3 is TGTGCCAGCAGTTTGGGTACCACCGCATCGAACGAGCAGTACTTC.

This chain uses TRBV13 with TRBJ1-2, with D perhaps TRBD1 (5 bases). This CDR3 has 13 amino acids. The V gene lost 2 bases and the J gene lost 5 bases, with 9 bases spanning the gap. Looked up from germline, CDR1 is PRHDT and CDR2 is FYEKMQ (reference sequence). The CDR3 nucleotides read TGTGCCAGCAGCTTAAGTGACAGATATGGCTACACCTTC. Translated, it gives CASSLSDRYGYTF.

The rearrangement links TRBV29-1 to TRBJ2-1, with 7 bases fitting TRBD2. Unmatched junction bases numbered 9, after V lost 7 bases and J lost 9 bases. From germline, CDR1 is SQVTM and CDR2 ANQGSEA. The CDR3 is 12 residues long. The CDR3 region is CSAMETGGEQFF. The CDR3 nucleotides read TGCAGCGCTATGGAAACGGGGGGTGAGCAGTTCTTC.

V usage is TRBV30 and J usage is TRBJ1-2; D is possibly TRBD1 (6 bases). V lost 0 bases and J lost 5, with 19 bases in between. Germline loops: CDR1 GTSNPN, CDR2 SVGIG (reference sequence). The CDR3 has 16 residues. CDR3 nucleotide sequence: TGTGCCTGGAGTGTAGGTGGGGGGGGGACAATTTATGGCTACACCTTC. This codes for CAWSVGGGGTIYGYTF.

This clone appeared a few times. The rearrangement links TRBV11-2 to TRBJ2-1; 7 bases fit TRBD2. There are 15 residues in the CDR3. Germline V CDR1 and CDR2: SGHAT, FQNNGV. V shed 1 base, J shed 3 bases, and the junction held 3 bases outside the gene matches. The CDR3 DNA reads TGTGCCAGCAGCTTAGCGAGCGGGAACTACAATGAGCAGTTCTTC. Protein sequence: CASSLASGNYNEQFF.

The rearrangement joins TRBV7-2 to TRBJ2-1; 7 positions match TRBD2. Germline V CDR1 and CDR2: SGHTA, FQGNSA. CDR3 length: 16 residues. The trim removed 5 bases at V and 6 bases at J, leaving 13 bases unmatched. For the CDR3, the DNA is TGTGCCAGCAGCCCATCCCTAGCGGCGTTCCCCAATGAGCAGTTCTTC. This sequence encodes CASSPSLAAFPNEQFF.

This chain links TRBV5-4 with TRBJ1-1, with no clear D. CDR3 length: 13 amino acids. The V end was cut by 10 bases, the J end by 0 bases, with 13 bases between. From germline, CDR1 is SGHNT and CDR2 YYREEE (reference sequence). CDR3: CAGEDGVNTEAFF. In nucleotides, the CDR3 is TGTGCCGGTGAGGACGGAGTGAACACTGAAGCTTTCTTT. The full variable domain, completed using reference TRBV5-4 and TRBJ1-1, is ETGVTQSPTHLIKTRGQQVTLRCSSQSGHNTVSWYQQALGQGPQFIFQYYREEENGRGNFPPRFSGLQFPNYSSELNVNALELDDSALYLCAGEDGVNTEAFFGQGTRLTVV.

The gene calls are TRBV5-8 and TRBJ2-7; D is perhaps TRBD1 (6 bases). The CDR3 length is 15 residues. Deletions cut 1 base from V and 4 bases from J, with 15 bases between. Looked up from germline, CDR1 is SGHTS and CDR2 is YDEGEE. The CDR3 DNA reads as TGTGCCAGCAGCTTGAGGGGGTCGAGGGGGTACGAGCAGTACTTC. Amino acids: CASSLRGSRGYEQYF.